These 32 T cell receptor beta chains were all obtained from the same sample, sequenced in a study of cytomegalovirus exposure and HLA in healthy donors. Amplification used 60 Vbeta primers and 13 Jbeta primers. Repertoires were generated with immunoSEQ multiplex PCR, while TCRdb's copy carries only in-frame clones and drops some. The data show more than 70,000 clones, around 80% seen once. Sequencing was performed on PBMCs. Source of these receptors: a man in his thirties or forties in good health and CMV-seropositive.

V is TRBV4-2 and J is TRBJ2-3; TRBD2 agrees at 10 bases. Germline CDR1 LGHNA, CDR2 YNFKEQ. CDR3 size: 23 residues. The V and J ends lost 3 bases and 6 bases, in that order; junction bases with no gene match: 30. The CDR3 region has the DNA TGTGCCAGCAGCCAGGGCCGTGTAGGGCCTCGGGCTAGCGGGAGATCCCACGCGGATACGCAGTATTTT. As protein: CASSQGRVGPRASGRSHADTQYF.

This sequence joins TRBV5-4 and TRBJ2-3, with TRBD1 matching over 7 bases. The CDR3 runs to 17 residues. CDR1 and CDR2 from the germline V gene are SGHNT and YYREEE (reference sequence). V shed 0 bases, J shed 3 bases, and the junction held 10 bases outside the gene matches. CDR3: CASSLGPQGPGTDTQYF. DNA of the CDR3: TGTGCCAGCAGCTTGGGGCCACAGGGGCCAGGGACAGATACGCAGTATTTT.

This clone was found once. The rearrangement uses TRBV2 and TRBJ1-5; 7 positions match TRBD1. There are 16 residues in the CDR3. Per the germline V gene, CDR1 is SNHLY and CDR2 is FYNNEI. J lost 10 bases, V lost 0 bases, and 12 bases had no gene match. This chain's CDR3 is CASSEARPRQGGPQHF. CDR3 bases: TGTGCCAGCAGTGAAGCGCGACCCCGACAGGGCGGTCCCCAGCATTTT.

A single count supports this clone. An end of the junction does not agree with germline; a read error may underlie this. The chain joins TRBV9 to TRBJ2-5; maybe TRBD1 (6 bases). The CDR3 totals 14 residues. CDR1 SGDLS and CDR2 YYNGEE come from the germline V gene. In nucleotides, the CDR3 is TGTGCCGGACCGAAGGACAGAAATCAAGAGATCCAGTACTTC. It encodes CAGPKDRNQEIQYF.

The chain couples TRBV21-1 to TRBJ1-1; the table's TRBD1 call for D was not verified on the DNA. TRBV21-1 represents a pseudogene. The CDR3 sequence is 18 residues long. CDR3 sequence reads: CASSERRDRGRLDTEAFF. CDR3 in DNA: TGTGCCAGCAGCGAAAGGCGGGACAGGGGGCGTTTGGACACTGAAGCTTTCTTT.

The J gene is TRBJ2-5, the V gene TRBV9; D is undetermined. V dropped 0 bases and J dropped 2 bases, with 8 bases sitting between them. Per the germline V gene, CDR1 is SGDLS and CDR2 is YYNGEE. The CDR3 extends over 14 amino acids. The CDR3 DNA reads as TGTGCCAGCAGCGTAGACTTAAGTCAAGAGACCCAGTACTTC. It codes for CASSVDLSQETQYF.

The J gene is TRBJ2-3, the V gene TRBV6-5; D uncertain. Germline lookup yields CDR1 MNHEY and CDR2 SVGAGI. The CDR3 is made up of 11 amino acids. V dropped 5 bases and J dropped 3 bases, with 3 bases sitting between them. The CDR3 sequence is CASSQTDTQYF. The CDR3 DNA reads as TGTGCCAGCAGTCAAACAGATACGCAGTATTTT.

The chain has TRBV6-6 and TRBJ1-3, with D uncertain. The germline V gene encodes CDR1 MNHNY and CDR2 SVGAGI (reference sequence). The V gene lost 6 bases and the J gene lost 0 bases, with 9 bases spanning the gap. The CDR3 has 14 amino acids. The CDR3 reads CASSPDNSGNTIYF. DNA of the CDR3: TGTGCCAGCAGCCCCGACAACTCTGGAAACACCATATATTTT.

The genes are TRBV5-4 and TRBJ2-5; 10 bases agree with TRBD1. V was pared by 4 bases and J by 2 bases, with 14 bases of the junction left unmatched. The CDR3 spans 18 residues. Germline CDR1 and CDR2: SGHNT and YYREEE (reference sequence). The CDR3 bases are TGTGCCAGCAGCCCCGATCCAACGAGACAGGGGGCGCAAGAGACCCAGTACTTC. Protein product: CASSPDPTRQGAQETQYF.

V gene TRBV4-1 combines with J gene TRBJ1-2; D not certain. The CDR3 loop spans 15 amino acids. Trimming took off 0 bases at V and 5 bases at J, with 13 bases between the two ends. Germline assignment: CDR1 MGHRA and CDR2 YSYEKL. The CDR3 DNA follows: TGCGCCAGCAGCCAAGATTGGGCAGACATTTATGGCTACACCTTC. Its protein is CASSQDWADIYGYTF.

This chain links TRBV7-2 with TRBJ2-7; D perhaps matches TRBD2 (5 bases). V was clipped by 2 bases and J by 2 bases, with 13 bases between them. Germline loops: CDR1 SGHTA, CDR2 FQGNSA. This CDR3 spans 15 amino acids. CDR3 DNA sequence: TGTGCCAGCAGCTTATCAGGACTCGGACCCTACGAGCAGTACTTC. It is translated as CASSLSGLGPYEQYF.

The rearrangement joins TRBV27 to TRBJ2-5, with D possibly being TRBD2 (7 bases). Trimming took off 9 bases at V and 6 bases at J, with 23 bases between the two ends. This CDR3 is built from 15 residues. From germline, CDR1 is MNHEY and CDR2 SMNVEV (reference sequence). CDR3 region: CASRRGGEGSKTQYF. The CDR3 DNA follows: TGTGCCAGTAGGAGAGGGGGGGAAGGGAGTAAGACCCAGTACTTC.

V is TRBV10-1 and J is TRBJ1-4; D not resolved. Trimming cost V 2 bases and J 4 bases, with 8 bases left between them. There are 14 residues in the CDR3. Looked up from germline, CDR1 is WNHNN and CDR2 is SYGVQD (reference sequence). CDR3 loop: CASSERENNEKLFF. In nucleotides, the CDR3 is TGCGCCAGCAGTGAGAGGGAGAATAATGAAAAACTGTTTTTT.

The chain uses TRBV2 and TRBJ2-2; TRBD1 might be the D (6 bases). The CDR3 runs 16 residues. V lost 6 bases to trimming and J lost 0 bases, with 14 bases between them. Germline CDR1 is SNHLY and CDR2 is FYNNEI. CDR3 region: CASRKDGTTNTGELFF. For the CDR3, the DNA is TGTGCCAGCAGAAAGGACGGGACAACGAACACCGGGGAGCTGTTTTTT.

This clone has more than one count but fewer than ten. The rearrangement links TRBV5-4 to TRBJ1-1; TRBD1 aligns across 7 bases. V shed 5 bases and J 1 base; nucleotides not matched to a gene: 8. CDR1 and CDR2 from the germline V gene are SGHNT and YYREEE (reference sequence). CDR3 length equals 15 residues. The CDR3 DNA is TGTGCCAGCAGTGATACCGGGACAGAGAACACTGAAGCTTTCTTT. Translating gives CASSDTGTENTEAFF.

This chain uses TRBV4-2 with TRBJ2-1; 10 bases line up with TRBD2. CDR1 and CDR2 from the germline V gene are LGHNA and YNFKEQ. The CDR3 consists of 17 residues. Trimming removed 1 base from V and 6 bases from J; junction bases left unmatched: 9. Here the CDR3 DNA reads TGTGCCAGCAGCCAAGGACCCCAGCGGGAGGGCCCCAATGAGCAGTTCTTC. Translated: CASSQGPQREGPNEQFF.

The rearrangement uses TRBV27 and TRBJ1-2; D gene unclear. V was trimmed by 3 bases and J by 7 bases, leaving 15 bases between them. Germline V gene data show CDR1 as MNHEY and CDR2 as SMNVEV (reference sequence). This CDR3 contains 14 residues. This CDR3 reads CASSFLDFKSGYTF. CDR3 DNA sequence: TGTGCCAGCAGTTTTCTGGACTTCAAAAGTGGCTACACCTTC.

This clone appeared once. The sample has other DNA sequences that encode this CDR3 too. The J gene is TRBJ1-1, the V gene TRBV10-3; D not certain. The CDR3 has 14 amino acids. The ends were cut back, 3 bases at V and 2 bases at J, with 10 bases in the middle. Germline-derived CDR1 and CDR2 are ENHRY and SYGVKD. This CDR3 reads CAISDRGRNTEAFF. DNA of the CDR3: TGTGCCATCAGTGATCGGGGAAGAAACACTGAAGCTTTCTTT.

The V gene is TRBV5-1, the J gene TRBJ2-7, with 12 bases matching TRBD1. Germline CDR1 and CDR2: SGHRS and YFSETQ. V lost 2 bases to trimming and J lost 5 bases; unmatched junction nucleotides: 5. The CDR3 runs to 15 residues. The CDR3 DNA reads TGCGCCAGCAGCTTCGTGGGACAGGGGGCGGACGAGCAGTACTTC. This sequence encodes CASSFVGQGADEQYF.

In DNA, the CDR3 is TGTGCCAGCAAGTCGTCCAGGGCCCTTCTCACAGATACGCAGTATTTT. Translated, it gives CASKSSRALLTDTQYF. J is TRBJ2-3 and V is TRBV28; D is possibly TRBD1 (5 bases). The CDR3 is 16 amino acids. Trimming cost V 7 bases and J 2 bases, with 19 bases left between them. Germline V CDR1 and CDR2: MDHEN, SYDVKM.

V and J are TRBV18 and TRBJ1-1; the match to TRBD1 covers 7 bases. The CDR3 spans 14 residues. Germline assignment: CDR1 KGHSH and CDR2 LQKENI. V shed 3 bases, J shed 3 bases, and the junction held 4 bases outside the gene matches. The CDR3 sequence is CASSPFRGYTEAFF. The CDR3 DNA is TGTGCCAGCTCACCGTTCAGGGGGTACACTGAAGCTTTCTTT.

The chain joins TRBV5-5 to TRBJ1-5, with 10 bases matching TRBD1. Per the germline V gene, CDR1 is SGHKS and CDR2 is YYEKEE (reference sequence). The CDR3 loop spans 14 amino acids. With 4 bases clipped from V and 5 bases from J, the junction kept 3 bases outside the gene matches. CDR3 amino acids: CASSLGTGDQPQHF. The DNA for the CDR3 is TGTGCCAGCAGCCTTGGGACAGGGGATCAGCCCCAGCATTTT.

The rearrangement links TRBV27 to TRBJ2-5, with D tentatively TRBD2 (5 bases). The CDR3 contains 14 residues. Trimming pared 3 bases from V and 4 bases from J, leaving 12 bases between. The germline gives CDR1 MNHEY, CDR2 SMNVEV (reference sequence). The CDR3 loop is CASSFVGVGETQYF. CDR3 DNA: TGTGCCAGCAGTTTCGTGGGAGTGGGAGAGACCCAGTACTTC.

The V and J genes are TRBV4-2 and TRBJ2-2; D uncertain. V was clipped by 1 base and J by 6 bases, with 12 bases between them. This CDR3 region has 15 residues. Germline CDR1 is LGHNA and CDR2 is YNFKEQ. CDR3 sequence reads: CASSQAMVVPGELFF. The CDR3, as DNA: TGTGCCAGCAGCCAAGCAATGGTAGTGCCCGGGGAGCTGTTTTTT.

The CDR3 reads CASRTGAYEQYV. CDR3 DNA: TGTGCCAGCCGGACAGGGGCCTACGAGCAGTACGTC. The chain couples TRBV6-1 to TRBJ2-7, with 9 bases matching TRBD1. This CDR3 spans 12 amino acids. The ends lost 8 bases at V and 2 bases at J; junction bases unmatched: 1. The V gene's germline CDR1 is MNHNS and CDR2 SASEGT.

The CDR3 bases are TGTGCCAGCAGTTCGGGGACAGGGGGATTGGGAGAGACCCAGTACTTC. Translated, it gives CASSSGTGGLGETQYF. This chain joins TRBV27 and TRBJ2-5; 11 bases line up with TRBD1. CDR1 is MNHEY and CDR2 is SMNVEV in the germline V gene (reference sequence). The CDR3 consists of 16 residues. The V gene end was trimmed by 4 bases and the J gene end by 4 bases; junction bases not matched to a gene: 8.

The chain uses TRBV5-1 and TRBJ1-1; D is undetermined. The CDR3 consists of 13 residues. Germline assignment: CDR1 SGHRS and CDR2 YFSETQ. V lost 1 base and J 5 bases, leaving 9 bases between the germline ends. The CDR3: CASSLPEDTEAFF. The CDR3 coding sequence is TGCGCCAGCAGCTTGCCAGAGGATACTGAAGCTTTCTTT.

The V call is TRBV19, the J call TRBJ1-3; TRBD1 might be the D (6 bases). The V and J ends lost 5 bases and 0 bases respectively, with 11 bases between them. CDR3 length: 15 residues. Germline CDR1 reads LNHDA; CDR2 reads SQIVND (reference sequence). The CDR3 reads CASSEQDSSGNTIYF. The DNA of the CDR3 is TGTGCCAGTAGTGAGCAGGACAGCTCTGGAAACACCATATATTTT.

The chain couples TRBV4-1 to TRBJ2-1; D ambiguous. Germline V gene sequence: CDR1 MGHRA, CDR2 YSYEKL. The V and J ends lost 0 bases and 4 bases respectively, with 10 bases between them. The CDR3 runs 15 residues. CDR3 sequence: CASSQDGLLYNEQFF. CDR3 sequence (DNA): TGCGCCAGCAGCCAAGATGGGCTCCTTTACAATGAGCAGTTCTTC.

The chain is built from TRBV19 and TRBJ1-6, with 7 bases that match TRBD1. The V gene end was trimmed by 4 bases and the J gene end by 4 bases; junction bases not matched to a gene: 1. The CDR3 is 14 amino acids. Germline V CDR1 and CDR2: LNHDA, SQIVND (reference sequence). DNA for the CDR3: TGTGCCAGTAGTACACAGGGGTATAATTCACCCCTCCACTTT. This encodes CASSTQGYNSPLHF.

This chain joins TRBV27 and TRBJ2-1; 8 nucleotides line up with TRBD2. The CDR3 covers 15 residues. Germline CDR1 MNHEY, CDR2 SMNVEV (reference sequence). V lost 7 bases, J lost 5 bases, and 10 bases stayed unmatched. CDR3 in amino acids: CASTPHAGGHNEQFF. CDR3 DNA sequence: TGTGCCAGCACCCCCCATGCGGGGGGCCACAATGAGCAGTTCTTC.

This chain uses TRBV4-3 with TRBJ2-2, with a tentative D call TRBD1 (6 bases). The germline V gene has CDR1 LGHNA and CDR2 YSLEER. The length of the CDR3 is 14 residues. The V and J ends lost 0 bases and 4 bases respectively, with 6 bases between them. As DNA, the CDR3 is TGCGCCAGCAGCCAAGAAGGGGGCACCGGGGAGCTGTTTTTT. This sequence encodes CASSQEGGTGELFF.